These 18 T cell receptor beta chains were all obtained from the same sample, sequenced in a study of beta chain features in type 1 diabetes. What was sequenced were expressed TCRB transcripts, since all of the isolated RNA had been reverse transcribed. Some clones are missing from TCRdb's copy, which holds only in-frame ones; the method was immunoSEQ multiplex PCR. The table has a few hundred thousand clones, about 15% seen once; the top ten hold approximately 0.02%. Sequenced input: naive CD4+ T cells from blood. The receptors derive from a woman between 18 and 29 years old in good health.

The chain combines TRBV29-1 with TRBJ1-3, with 7 bases matching TRBD1. Trimming cost V 6 bases and J 3 bases; bases outside gene matches: 5. Germline values: CDR1 SQVTM, CDR2 ANQGSEA. The length of the CDR3 is 13 residues. In DNA, the CDR3 is TGCAGCGTACTAGACAGGGATGGAAACACCATATATTTT. Its protein product is CSVLDRDGNTIYF.

The chain joins TRBV6-5 to TRBJ2-7; D may be TRBD2 (5 bases). The germline V and J ends were trimmed by 0 bases and 10 bases, with 16 bases remaining between them. The germline gives CDR1 MNHEY, CDR2 SVGAGI. The CDR3 loop spans 14 amino acids. The CDR3 DNA sequence: TGTGCCAGCAGTTACTCGAGAGGGTTTCGTCGACAGTACTTC. Protein product: CASSYSRGFRRQYF.

This clone was detected only a few times. The chain is built from TRBV28 and TRBJ2-6; the match to TRBD2 covers 7 bases. The CDR3 is made up of 15 amino acids. V dropped 5 bases and J dropped 4; count of bases not matched to a gene: 5. Germline CDR1 MDHEN, CDR2 SYDVKM. The CDR3 spells CASSGRGVGANVLTF. In DNA form, the CDR3 reads TGTGCCAGCAGTGGGAGGGGAGTCGGGGCCAACGTCCTGACTTTC.

In its sample, this clone was seen a few times. CDR3 amino acids: CASSPLKEGSNQPQHF. The CDR3 region has the DNA TGTGCCAGTAGTCCGCTGAAGGAGGGTAGCAATCAGCCCCAGCATTTT. This chain joins TRBV19 and TRBJ1-5; D is uncertain. Germline CDR1 is LNHDA and CDR2 is SQIVND (reference sequence). Trimming left V 5 bases short and J 0 bases short, with 14 bases between. CDR3 length equals 16 residues. Drawing the rest from reference TRBV19 and TRBJ1-5, the complete variable domain is DGGITQSPKYLFRKEGQNVTLSCEQNLNHDAMYWYRQDPGQGLRLIYYSQIVNDFQKGDIAEGYSVSREKKESFPLTVTSAQKNPTAFYLCASSPLKEGSNQPQHFGDGTRLSIL.

There are a few counts of this clone. V usage is TRBV15 and J usage is TRBJ2-7; D is possibly TRBD1 (6 bases). V was pared by 10 bases and J by 1 base, with 14 bases between. CDR3 size: 13 residues. Per germline, CDR1 LNHNV and CDR2 YYDKDF (reference sequence). For the CDR3, the DNA is TGTGCCATCCAGGGGTACCCATCCTACGAGCAGTACTTC. Translation gives CAIQGYPSYEQYF. The full variable domain, in which reference TRBV15 and TRBJ2-7 provide the parts outside the CDR3, is DAMVIQNPRYQVTQFGKPVTLSCSQTLNHNVMYWYQQKSSQAPKLLFHYYDKDFNNEADTPDNFQSRRPNTSFCFLDIRSPGLGDTAMYLCAIQGYPSYEQYFGPGTRLTVT.

The sample holds a few counts of this clone. The chain couples TRBV6-6 to TRBJ2-1, with 10 bases aligning to TRBD2. The CDR3 covers 16 residues. Germline values: CDR1 MNHNY, CDR2 SVGAGI (reference sequence). The J segment lost 4 bases and the V segment lost 6 bases, leaving 9 bases of the junction unmatched. The CDR3 DNA is TGTGCCAGCAGCCTCGGGGGAGCGGGAGGGTACAATGAGCAGTTCTTC. It specifies CASSLGGAGGYNEQFF.

The V call is TRBV11-3, the J call TRBJ2-5; D call uncertain. The CDR3 runs to 14 residues. Germline V gene sequence: CDR1 SGHNT, CDR2 YENEEA. V lost 2 bases, J lost 1 base, and 8 bases lay in between. The CDR3 here is CASSLRGFQETQYF. DNA of the CDR3: TGTGCCAGCAGCTTAAGAGGATTCCAAGAGACCCAGTACTTC.

This chain uses TRBV2 with TRBJ2-5; 7 positions agree with TRBD1. CDR3 length: 14 amino acids. Trimming took 6 bases from V and 2 from J; bases not matched to a gene: 6. Germline V CDR1 and CDR2: SNHLY, FYNNEI. CDR3 nucleotides: TGTGCCAGCAGACGGGACAGCCAACAAGAGACCCAGTACTTC. This translates into CASRRDSQQETQYF.

This chain joins TRBV7-2 and TRBJ1-4; 8 bases agree with TRBD1. Looked up from germline, CDR1 is SGHTA and CDR2 is FQGNSA. This CDR3 comprises 14 residues. Unmatched junction bases numbered 5, after V lost 7 bases and J lost 4 bases. CDR3 protein: CASNQGAGNEKLFF. As DNA, the CDR3 is TGTGCCAGCAACCAGGGGGCGGGTAATGAAAAACTGTTTTTT.

This clone was observed a few times. J is TRBJ1-5 and V is TRBV7-9; D is possibly TRBD1 (6 bases). V was cut by 6 bases and J by 0 bases, with 12 bases left in between. CDR1 SEHNR and CDR2 FQNEAQ come from the germline V gene (reference sequence). The CDR3 is 15 amino acids. The DNA for the CDR3 is TGTGCCAGCAGTTTGGACAGTTATAGCAATCAGCCCCAGCATTTT. Its protein product is CASSLDSYSNQPQHF.

This clone was observed a few times. The J gene is TRBJ1-3, the V gene TRBV4-3, with D unclear. Trimming cost V 1 base and J 8 bases, with 9 bases left between them. The CDR3 runs 13 residues. Germline lookup yields CDR1 LGHNA and CDR2 YSLEER. CDR3 residues: CASSQAPIDTIYF. The DNA of the CDR3 is TGCGCCAGCAGCCAAGCCCCCATTGACACCATATATTTT.

The chain joins TRBV29-1 to TRBJ2-3, with TRBD2 matching 7 bases. Trimming removed 5 bases from V and 0 bases from J; junction bases left unmatched: 14. The CDR3 consists of 17 residues. The germline CDR1 and CDR2 sequences are SQVTM and ANQGSEA. The CDR3, as DNA: TGCAGCGTTTCGAGCGGGACGGGGTTCCTTAGCACAGATACGCAGTATTTT. It encodes CSVSSGTGFLSTDTQYF.

A few counts support this clone. The rearrangement links TRBV4-2 to TRBJ2-1; D perhaps matches TRBD2 (6 bases). Germline V gene data show CDR1 as LGHNA and CDR2 as YNFKEQ. Trimming cost V 2 bases and J 7 bases, with 21 bases left between them. CDR3 length: 17 residues. Written as DNA, the CDR3 is TGTGCCAGCAGCCAAAACCTAGCATGGGAGGTGTCGAATGAGCAGTTCTTC. This gives the protein CASSQNLAWEVSNEQFF.

This clone turned up a few times. The chain combines TRBV29-1 with TRBJ2-2; the match to TRBD1 covers 7 bases. The CDR3 covers 15 residues. Germline-derived CDR1 and CDR2 are SQVTM and ANQGSEA. The junction had 11 bases not matched to a gene; V was cut back by 6 bases and J by 4 bases. The CDR3: CSVDPGTASTGELFF. Here the CDR3 DNA reads TGCAGCGTAGACCCCGGGACAGCGAGCACCGGGGAGCTGTTTTTT.

J is TRBJ2-1 and V is TRBV1; TRBD2 reflects the table's D call only, with no check against the DNA. TRBV1 is recorded as a pseudogene. The CDR3 is made up of 18 amino acids. CDR3 protein: CTSSQPGWSGRAPREQFF. The CDR3 DNA follows: TGCACCAGCAGCCAACCTGGGTGGAGCGGGAGGGCCCCAAGGGAGCAGTTCTTC.

CDR3: CAWIGLAGNEQFF. In DNA form, the CDR3 reads TGTGCCTGGATCGGACTAGCGGGAAATGAGCAGTTCTTC. This chain connects TRBV30 to TRBJ2-1; 12 nucleotides align to TRBD2. In germline, CDR1 is GTSNPN, CDR2 SVGIG (reference sequence). The CDR3 consists of 13 residues. Trimming removed 4 bases from V and 7 bases from J; junction bases left unmatched: 2.

The rearrangement joins TRBV6-7 to TRBJ2-3; D possibly corresponds to TRBD2 (6 bases). TRBV6-7 falls under the ORF class, with uncertain function. V was cut by 8 bases and J by 3 bases, with 12 bases left in between. This CDR3 contains 13 residues. CDR3 residues: CASQVGRTDTQYF. In DNA form, the CDR3 reads TGTGCCAGCCAGGTAGGGAGGACAGATACGCAGTATTTT.

The chain couples TRBV28 to TRBJ1-5; D call uncertain. V was shortened by 4 bases and J by 1 base, with 5 bases between the two germline ends. The CDR3 extends over 13 amino acids. From germline, CDR1 is MDHEN and CDR2 SYDVKM. CDR3 residues: CASSSQSNQPQHF. The CDR3, as DNA: TGTGCCAGCAGTTCCCAAAGCAATCAGCCCCAGCATTTT.